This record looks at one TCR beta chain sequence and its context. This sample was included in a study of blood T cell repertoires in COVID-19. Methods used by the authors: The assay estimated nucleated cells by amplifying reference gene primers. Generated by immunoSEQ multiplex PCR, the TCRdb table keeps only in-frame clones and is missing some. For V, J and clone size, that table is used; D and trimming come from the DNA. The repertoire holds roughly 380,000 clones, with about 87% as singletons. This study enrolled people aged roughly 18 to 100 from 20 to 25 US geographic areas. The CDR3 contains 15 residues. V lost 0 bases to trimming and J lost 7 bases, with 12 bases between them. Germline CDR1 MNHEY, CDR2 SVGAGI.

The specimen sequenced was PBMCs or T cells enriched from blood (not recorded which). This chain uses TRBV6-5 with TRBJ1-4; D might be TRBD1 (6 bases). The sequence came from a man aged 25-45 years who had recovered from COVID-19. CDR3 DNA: TGTGCCAGCAGTTACTCGGGAGGGGGAAGTGAAAAACTGTTTTTT. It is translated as CASSYSGGGSEKLFF.